The 21 T cell receptor beta chains given below trace back to one sample, sequenced in a study of T cells in localized non-small cell lung cancer. Generated by immunoSEQ multiplex PCR, the TCRdb table keeps only in-frame clones and is missing some. In the table there are 20,000 to 25,000 clones, 70% to 90% of which are singletons. The material was PBMCs, obtained before any cancer treatment. These receptors were obtained from a man aged 40 to 69 with stage II squamous cell lung carcinoma.

This chain uses TRBV7-9 with TRBJ1-5; tentative D call: TRBD1 (5 bases). This CDR3 has 13 residues. Per the germline V gene, CDR1 is SEHNR and CDR2 is FQNEAQ (reference sequence). V was pared by 5 bases and J by 5 bases, with 10 bases between. DNA for the CDR3: TGTGCCAGCAGCCAGGGCAATTATCAGCCCCAGCATTTT. Protein: CASSQGNYQPQHF.

This sequence joins TRBV27 and TRBJ1-2, with a weak D call TRBD1 (5 bases). The V end lost 3 bases, the J end lost 6 bases, and 17 bases lay between the germline ends. The germline gives CDR1 MNHEY, CDR2 SMNVEV (reference sequence). The CDR3 consists of 15 residues. CDR3 sequence reads: CASSFFGASGDGYTF. Written as DNA, the CDR3 is TGTGCCAGCAGTTTTTTTGGGGCCTCGGGCGATGGCTACACCTTC.

This clone occurred a few times. The chain links TRBV7-9 to TRBJ1-6; 9 bases align to TRBD1. This CDR3 contains 15 residues. From germline, CDR1 is SEHNR and CDR2 FQNEAQ (reference sequence). The ends lost 1 base at V and 7 bases at J; junction bases unmatched: 2. The CDR3: CASSLDTGGNSPLHF. DNA for the CDR3: TGTGCCAGCAGCTTAGACACAGGGGGCAATTCACCCCTCCACTTT.

CDR3 sequence: CASSRTVLYGYTF. For the CDR3, the DNA is TGTGCCAGCAGCCGGACGGTCCTGTATGGCTACACCTTC. The V call is TRBV14, the J call TRBJ1-2, with D unclear. V was cut by 4 bases and J by 5 bases, with 11 bases left in between. CDR1 and CDR2 (germline): SGHDN, FVKESK. This CDR3 is built from 13 residues.

The chain employs TRBV5-1 and TRBJ1-5, with TRBD1 matching over 7 bases. Trimming cost V 5 bases and J 5 bases; bases outside gene matches: 7. There are 14 residues in the CDR3. CDR1 is SGHRS and CDR2 is YFSETQ in the germline V gene. CDR3 sequence: CASRRDSQDQPQHF. The DNA for the CDR3 is TGCGCCAGCAGACGGGACAGTCAGGATCAGCCCCAGCATTTT. Together with reference TRBV5-1 and TRBJ1-5, the CDR3 gives the full variable domain: KAGVTQTPRYLIKTRGQQVTLSCSPISGHRSVSWYQQTPGQGLQFLFEYFSETQRNKGNFPGRFSGRQFSNSRSEMNVSTLELGDSALYLCASRRDSQDQPQHFGDGTRLSIL.

The genes are TRBV4-3 and TRBJ1-3; 8 positions agree with TRBD1. This CDR3 region has 19 residues. Germline V CDR1 and CDR2: LGHNA, YSLEER. V lost 1 base, J lost 2 bases, and 13 bases stayed unmatched. As DNA, the CDR3 is TGCGCCAGCAGCCAAGTTAAAGGGGCCCTGACAGGGGCTGGAAACACCATATATTTT. It yields the protein CASSQVKGALTGAGNTIYF.

The chain combines TRBV11-3 with TRBJ2-1; TRBD2 matches at 8 bases. The CDR3 loop spans 16 amino acids. The ends lost 4 bases at V and 0 bases at J; junction bases unmatched: 5. CDR1 and CDR2 (germline): SGHNT, YENEEA. CDR3 residues: CASSSGAGVSYNEQFF. The CDR3 DNA reads as TGTGCCAGCAGCTCCGGAGCGGGAGTCTCCTACAATGAGCAGTTCTTC.

The rearrangement uses TRBV1 and TRBJ2-7; the table names TRBD1, a call not compared with the DNA. TRBV1 is a pseudogene segment. CDR3 size: 17 residues. CDR3 DNA sequence: TGCACCAGCAGCCAGTGTTCCCGTACAGGGGGAACCTACGAGCAGTACTTC. It yields the protein CTSSQCSRTGGTYEQYF.

The chain is built from TRBV29-1 and TRBJ1-1; D gene ambiguous. CDR3 size: 13 residues. Germline loops: CDR1 SQVTM, CDR2 ANQGSEA. V shed 5 bases and J shed 7 bases, with 17 bases lying between them. Here the CDR3 reads CSVFVFQSGEAFF. Written as DNA, the CDR3 is TGCAGCGTTTTTGTTTTCCAGTCAGGTGAAGCTTTCTTT.

The CDR3 loop is CASSAEGQLGPQHF. DNA of the CDR3: TGTGCCAGCAGCGCGGAGGGACAGCTTGGGCCCCAGCATTTT. The chain employs TRBV9 and TRBJ1-5; 7 nucleotides align to TRBD1. J was trimmed by 9 bases and V by 3 bases; bases with no gene match: 9. This CDR3 comprises 14 residues. CDR1 and CDR2 from the germline V gene are SGDLS and YYNGEE.

This CDR3 reads CASTPGESYGYTF. Here the CDR3 DNA reads TGTGCCAGCACCCCCGGGGAGAGCTATGGCTACACCTTC. V is TRBV6-5 and J is TRBJ1-2; D gene uncertain. V was shortened by 7 bases and J by 4 bases, with 13 bases between the two germline ends. Germline-derived CDR1 and CDR2 are MNHEY and SVGAGI. This CDR3 is built from 13 residues.

This chain connects TRBV5-1 to TRBJ2-3; 8 bases are a match to TRBD2. Germline V CDR1 and CDR2: SGHRS, YFSETQ. The CDR3 is made up of 15 amino acids. J was trimmed by 0 bases and V by 4 bases; bases with no gene match: 4. CDR3 amino acids: CASSMRGASTDTQYF. The CDR3 nucleotides read TGCGCCAGCAGCATGCGGGGGGCTAGCACAGATACGCAGTATTTT. The whole variable domain, filled in from reference TRBV5-1 and TRBJ2-3, reads KAGVTQTPRYLIKTRGQQVTLSCSPISGHRSVSWYQQTPGQGLQFLFEYFSETQRNKGNFPGRFSGRQFSNSRSEMNVSTLELGDSALYLCASSMRGASTDTQYFGPGTRLTVL.

This chain connects TRBV7-9 to TRBJ1-1; D is unresolved. The length of the CDR3 is 14 residues. Germline V gene data show CDR1 as SEHNR and CDR2 as FQNEAQ (reference sequence). The V end lost 1 base, the J end lost 6 bases, and 12 bases lay between the germline ends. CDR3 sequence: CASSLVTGLPEAFF. The DNA for the CDR3 is TGTGCCAGCAGCTTAGTCACGGGTTTACCTGAAGCTTTCTTT.

The V gene is TRBV7-9, the J gene TRBJ1-4; D gene unclear. The germline CDR1 and CDR2 sequences are SEHNR and FQNEAQ (reference sequence). This CDR3 spans 14 amino acids. V gave up 5 bases and J gave up 6 bases, with 13 bases separating them. This CDR3 is CASSPRDGDEKLFF. The CDR3 region has the DNA TGTGCCAGCAGCCCGCGGGATGGCGATGAAAAACTGTTTTTT.

The gene calls are TRBV6-5 and TRBJ2-5; 7 nucleotides line up with TRBD2. V was clipped by 6 bases and J by 4 bases; unmatched bases: 5. The CDR3 consists of 13 residues. Germline lookup yields CDR1 MNHEY and CDR2 SVGAGI. The CDR3 spells CASSKAGTETQYF. In DNA form, the CDR3 reads TGTGCCAGCAGCAAAGCGGGAACAGAGACCCAGTACTTC.

The rearrangement uses TRBV29-1 and TRBJ1-2; the match to TRBD1 covers 9 bases. Losses at the gene ends were 7 bases for V and 2 bases for J; bases not matched to a gene: 5. The CDR3 sequence is 13 residues long. CDR1 SQVTM and CDR2 ANQGSEA come from the germline V gene. Written as DNA, the CDR3 is TGCAGCGCATCCGGGACAGGGAACTATGGCTACACCTTC. Amino acid sequence: CSASGTGNYGYTF.

The chain recombines TRBV9 with TRBJ2-7; D unresolved. The CDR3 extends over 13 amino acids. The ends were cut back, 2 bases at V and 3 bases at J, with 9 bases in the middle. Germline V gene sequence: CDR1 SGDLS, CDR2 YYNGEE. The CDR3 region is CASSVGSNYEQYF. DNA of the CDR3: TGTGCCAGCAGCGTTGGCTCTAACTACGAGCAGTACTTC.

The V and J genes are TRBV4-3 and TRBJ2-7; D is ambiguous. The CDR3 has 14 amino acids. Germline lookup yields CDR1 LGHNA and CDR2 YSLEER. Trimming removed 1 base from V and 0 bases from J, with 7 bases in between. Here the CDR3 DNA reads TGCGCCAGCAGCCAAGTACTATCCTCCTACGAGCAGTACTTC. This gives the protein CASSQVLSSYEQYF.

The chain couples TRBV7-8 to TRBJ2-5; maybe TRBD1 (5 bases). V lost 4 bases and J lost 1, with 10 bases in between. Germline CDR1 and CDR2: SGHVS and FQNEAQ. CDR3 length: 14 amino acids. The CDR3 loop reads CASSSLDIQETQYF. CDR3 in DNA: TGTGCCAGCAGCTCCCTGGACATCCAAGAGACCCAGTACTTC.

The chain is built from TRBV6-5 and TRBJ1-1, with TRBD1 matching 9 bases. Germline V gene lookup returns CDR1 MNHEY and CDR2 SVGAGI. V lost 6 bases, J lost 1 base, and 3 bases stayed unmatched. This CDR3 has 14 residues. CDR3 region: CASSPGQGNTEAFF. In DNA, the CDR3 is TGTGCCAGCAGCCCGGGACAGGGGAACACTGAAGCTTTCTTT.

This clone showed up just once. The chain is built from TRBV28 and TRBJ2-7; 9 bases are shared with TRBD2. The J segment lost 2 bases and the V segment lost 7 bases, leaving 6 bases of the junction unmatched. Germline lookup yields CDR1 MDHEN and CDR2 SYDVKM. This CDR3 has 14 amino acids. CDR3 DNA sequence: TGTGCCAGCACCTCCAGCGGGAGGCCCTACGAGCAGTACTTC. Amino acids: CASTSSGRPYEQYF.